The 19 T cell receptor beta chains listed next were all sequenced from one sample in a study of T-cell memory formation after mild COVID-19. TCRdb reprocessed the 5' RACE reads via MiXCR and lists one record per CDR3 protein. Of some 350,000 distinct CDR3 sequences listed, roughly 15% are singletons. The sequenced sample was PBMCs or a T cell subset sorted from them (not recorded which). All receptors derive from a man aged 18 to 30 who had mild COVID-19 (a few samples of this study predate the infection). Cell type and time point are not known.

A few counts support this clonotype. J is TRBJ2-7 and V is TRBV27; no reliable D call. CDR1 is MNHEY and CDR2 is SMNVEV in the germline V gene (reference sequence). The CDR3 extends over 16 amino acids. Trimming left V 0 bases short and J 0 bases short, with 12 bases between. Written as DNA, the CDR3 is TGTGCCAGCAGTTTATCTCCCCGAGGCCACTCCTACGAGCAGTACTTC. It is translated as CASSLSPRGHSYEQYF.

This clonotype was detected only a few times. CDR3 nucleotides: TGTGCCAGCAGCGTCTCCCCGGGGGCCTCAGATACGCAGTATTTT. It specifies CASSVSPGASDTQYF. The rearrangement joins TRBV9 to TRBJ2-3; D may be TRBD1 or TRBD2 (6 bases each). CDR1 and CDR2 (germline): SGDLS, YYNGEE. Trimming left V 2 bases short and J 4 bases short, with 14 bases between. The CDR3 is 15 residues long.

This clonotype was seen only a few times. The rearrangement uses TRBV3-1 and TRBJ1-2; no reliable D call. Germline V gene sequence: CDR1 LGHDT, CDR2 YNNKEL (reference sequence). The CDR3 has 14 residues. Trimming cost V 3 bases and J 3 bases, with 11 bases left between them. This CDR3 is CASSQENGDYGYTF. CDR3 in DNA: TGTGCCAGCAGCCAGGAGAACGGGGACTATGGCTACACCTTC.

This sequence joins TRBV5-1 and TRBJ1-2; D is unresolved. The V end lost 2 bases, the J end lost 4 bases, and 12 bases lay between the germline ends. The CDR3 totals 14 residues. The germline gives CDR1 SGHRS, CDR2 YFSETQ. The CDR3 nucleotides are TGCGCCAGCAGCTTAATGACTGTATCCTATGGCTACACCTTC. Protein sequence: CASSLMTVSYGYTF.

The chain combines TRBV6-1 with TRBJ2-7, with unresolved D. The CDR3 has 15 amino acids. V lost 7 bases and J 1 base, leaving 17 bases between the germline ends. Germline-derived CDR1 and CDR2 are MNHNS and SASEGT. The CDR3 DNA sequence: TGTGCCAGCATTGCCACCCCAGCTCCATCCTACGAGCAGTACTTC. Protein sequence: CASIATPAPSYEQYF.

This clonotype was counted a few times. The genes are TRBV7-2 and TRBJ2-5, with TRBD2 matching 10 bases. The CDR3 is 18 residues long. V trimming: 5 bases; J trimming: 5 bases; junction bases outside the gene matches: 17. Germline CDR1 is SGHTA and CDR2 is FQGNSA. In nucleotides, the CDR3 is TGTGCCAGCAGCCACAGGCCCCCCGAGCGGGGGGGTAGGGAGACCCAGTACTTC. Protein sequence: CASSHRPPERGGRETQYF.

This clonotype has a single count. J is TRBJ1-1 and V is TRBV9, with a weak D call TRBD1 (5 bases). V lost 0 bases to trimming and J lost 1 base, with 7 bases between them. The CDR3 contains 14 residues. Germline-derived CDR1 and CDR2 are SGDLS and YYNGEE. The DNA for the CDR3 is TGTGCCAGCAGCGTAGCAGGGAGGAACACTGAAGCTTTCTTT. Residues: CASSVAGRNTEAFF. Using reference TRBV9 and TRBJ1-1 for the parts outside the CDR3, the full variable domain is DSGVTQTPKHLITATGQRVTLRCSPRSGDLSVYWYQQSLDQGLQFLIQYYNGEERAKGNILERFSAQQFPDLHSELNLSSLELGDSALYFCASSVAGRNTEAFFGQGTRLTVV.

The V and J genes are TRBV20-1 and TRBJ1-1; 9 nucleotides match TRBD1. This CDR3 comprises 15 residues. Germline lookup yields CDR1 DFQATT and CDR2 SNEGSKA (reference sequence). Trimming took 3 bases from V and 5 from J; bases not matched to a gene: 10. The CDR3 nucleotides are TGCAGTGCTAGGCCCCGGGACAGGGTGGGTACTGAAGCTTTCTTT. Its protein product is CSARPRDRVGTEAFF.

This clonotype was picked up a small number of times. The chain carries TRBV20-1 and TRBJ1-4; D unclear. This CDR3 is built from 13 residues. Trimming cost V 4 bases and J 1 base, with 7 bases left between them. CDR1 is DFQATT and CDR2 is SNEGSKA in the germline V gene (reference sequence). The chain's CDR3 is CSATGGTNEKLFF. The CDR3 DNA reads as TGCAGTGCTACGGGAGGAACTAATGAAAAACTGTTTTTT.

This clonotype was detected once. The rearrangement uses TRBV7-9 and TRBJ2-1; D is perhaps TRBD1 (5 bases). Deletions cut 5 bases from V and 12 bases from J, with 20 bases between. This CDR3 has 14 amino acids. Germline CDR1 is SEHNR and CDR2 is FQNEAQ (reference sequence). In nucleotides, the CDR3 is TGTGCCAGCAGCCAGGAAACCATTTTAGGGGCGCAGTTCTTC. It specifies CASSQETILGAQFF. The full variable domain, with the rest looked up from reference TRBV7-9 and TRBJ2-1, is DTGVSQNPRHKITKRGQNVTFRCDPISEHNRLYWYRQTLGQGPEFLTYFQNEAQLEKSRLLSDRFSAERPKGSFSTLEIQRTEQGDSAMYLCASSQETILGAQFFGPGTRLTVL.

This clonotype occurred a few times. The CDR3 DNA reads as TGCGCCAGCAGCTTGGCCCCTATCGGGGGGGACAATGAGCAGTTCTTC. It specifies CASSLAPIGGDNEQFF. This sequence joins TRBV5-1 and TRBJ2-1, with 8 bases matching TRBD2. Germline V gene sequence: CDR1 SGHRS, CDR2 YFSETQ. V dropped 0 bases and J dropped 5; count of bases not matched to a gene: 7. CDR3 length: 16 residues.

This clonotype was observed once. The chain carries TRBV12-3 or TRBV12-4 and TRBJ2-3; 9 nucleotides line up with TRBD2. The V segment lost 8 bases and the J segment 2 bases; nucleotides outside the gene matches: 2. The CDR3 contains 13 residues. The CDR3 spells CASGTSHTDTQYF. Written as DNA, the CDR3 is TGTGCCAGCGGGACTAGCCACACAGATACGCAGTATTTT.

Here the CDR3 reads CASSLAIRGLPQSNEQFF. The CDR3 DNA sequence: TGTGCCAGCAGCTTAGCTATTAGGGGGCTCCCCCAATCCAATGAGCAGTTCTTC. The rearrangement joins TRBV7-8 to TRBJ2-1; 7 bases agree with TRBD1. The trim removed 0 bases at V and 6 bases at J, leaving 14 bases unmatched. CDR1 is SGHVS, CDR2 FQNEAQ, per germline. The CDR3 spans 18 residues.

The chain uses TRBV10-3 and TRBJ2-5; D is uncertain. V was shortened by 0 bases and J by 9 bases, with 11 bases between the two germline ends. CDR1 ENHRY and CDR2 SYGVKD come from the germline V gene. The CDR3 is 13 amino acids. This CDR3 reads CAISESSDGSQYF. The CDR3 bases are TGTGCCATCAGTGAGTCAAGTGATGGGTCCCAGTACTTC.

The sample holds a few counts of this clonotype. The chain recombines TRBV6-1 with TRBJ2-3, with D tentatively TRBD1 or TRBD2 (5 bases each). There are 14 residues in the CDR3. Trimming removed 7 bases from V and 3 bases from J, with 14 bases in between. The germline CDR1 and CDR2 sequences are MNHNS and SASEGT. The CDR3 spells CASTAGTLTDTQYF. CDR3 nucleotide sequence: TGTGCCAGCACCGCCGGGACCTTGACAGATACGCAGTATTTT.

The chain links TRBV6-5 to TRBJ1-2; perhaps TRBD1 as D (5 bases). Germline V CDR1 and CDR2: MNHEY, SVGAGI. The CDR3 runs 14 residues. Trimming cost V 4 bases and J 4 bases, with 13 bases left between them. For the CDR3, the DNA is TGTGCCAGCAGTTCGGTGGGGACCACCTATGGCTACACCTTC. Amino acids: CASSSVGTTYGYTF.

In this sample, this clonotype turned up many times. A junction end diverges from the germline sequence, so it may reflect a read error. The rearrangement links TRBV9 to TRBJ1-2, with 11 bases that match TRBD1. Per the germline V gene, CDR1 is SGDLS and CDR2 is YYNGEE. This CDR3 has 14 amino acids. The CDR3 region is CASSLGQGDYGYTF. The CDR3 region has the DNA TGCGCCAGCAGCTTGGGACAGGGGGACTATGGCTACACCTTC. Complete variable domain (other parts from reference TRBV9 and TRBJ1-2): DSGVTQTPKHLITATGQRVTLRCSPRSGDLSVYWYQQSLDQGLQFLIQYYNGEERAKGNILERFSAQQFPDLHSELNLSSLELGDSALYFCASSLGQGDYGYTFGSGTRLTVV.

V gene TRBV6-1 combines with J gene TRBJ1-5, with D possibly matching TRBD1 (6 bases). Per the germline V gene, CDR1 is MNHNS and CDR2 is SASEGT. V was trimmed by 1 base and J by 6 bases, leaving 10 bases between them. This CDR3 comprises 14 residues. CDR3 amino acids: CASSEVQGGQPQHF. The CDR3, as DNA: TGTGCCAGCAGTGAAGTACAGGGTGGTCAGCCCCAGCATTTT.

CDR3 loop: CASSPATLESEKLFF. The CDR3, as DNA: TGTGCCAGCAGCCCAGCCACGTTGGAAAGTGAAAAACTGTTTTTT. The genes are TRBV4-2 and TRBJ1-4; D not resolved. The CDR3 is 15 amino acids. V was clipped by 4 bases and J by 7 bases, with 16 bases between them. Germline V lookup: CDR1 LGHNA, CDR2 YNFKEQ.